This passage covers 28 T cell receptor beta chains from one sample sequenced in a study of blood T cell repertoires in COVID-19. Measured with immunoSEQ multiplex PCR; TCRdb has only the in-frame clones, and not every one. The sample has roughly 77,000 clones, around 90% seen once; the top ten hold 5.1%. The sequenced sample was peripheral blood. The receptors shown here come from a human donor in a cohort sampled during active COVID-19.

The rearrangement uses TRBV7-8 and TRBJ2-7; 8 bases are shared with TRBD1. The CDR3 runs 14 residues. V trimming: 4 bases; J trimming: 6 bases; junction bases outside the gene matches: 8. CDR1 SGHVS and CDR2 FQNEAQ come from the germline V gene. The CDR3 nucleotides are TGTGCCAGCAGCTATGGGACAGGCCCGCTCGAGCAGTACTTC. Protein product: CASSYGTGPLEQYF.

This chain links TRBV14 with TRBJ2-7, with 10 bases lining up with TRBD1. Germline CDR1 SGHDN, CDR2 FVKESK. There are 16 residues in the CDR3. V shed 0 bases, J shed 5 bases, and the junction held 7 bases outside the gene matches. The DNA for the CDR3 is TGTGCCAGCAGCCAAGATAGGGACAGGGGAAAGGACGAGCAGTACTTC. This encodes CASSQDRDRGKDEQYF.

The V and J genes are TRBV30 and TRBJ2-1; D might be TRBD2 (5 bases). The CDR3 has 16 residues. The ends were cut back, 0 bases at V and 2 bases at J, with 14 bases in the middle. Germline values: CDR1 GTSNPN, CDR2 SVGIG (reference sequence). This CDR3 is CAWSVTRTPTYNEQFF. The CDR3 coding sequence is TGTGCCTGGAGTGTAACTAGAACTCCTACCTACAATGAGCAGTTCTTC.

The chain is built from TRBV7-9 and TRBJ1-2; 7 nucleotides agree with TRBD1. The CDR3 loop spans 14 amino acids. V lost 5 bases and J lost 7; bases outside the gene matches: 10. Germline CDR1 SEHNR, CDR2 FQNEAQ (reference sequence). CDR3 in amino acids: CASSPTDRDIGYTF. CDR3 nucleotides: TGTGCCAGCAGCCCGACCGACAGGGATATTGGCTACACCTTC.

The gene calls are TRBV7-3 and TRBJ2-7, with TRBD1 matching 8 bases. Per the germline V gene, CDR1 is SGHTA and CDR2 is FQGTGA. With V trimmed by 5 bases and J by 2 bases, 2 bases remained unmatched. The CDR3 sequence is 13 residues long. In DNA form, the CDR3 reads TGTGCCAGCAGCGAGGACAGGGCCTACGAGCAGTACTTC. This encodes CASSEDRAYEQYF.

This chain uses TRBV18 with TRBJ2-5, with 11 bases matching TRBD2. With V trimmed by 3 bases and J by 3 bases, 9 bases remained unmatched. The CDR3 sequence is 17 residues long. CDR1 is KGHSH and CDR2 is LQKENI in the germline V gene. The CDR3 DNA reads TGTGCCAGCTCACCGAGACTAGCGGGGTCTCCAAAAGAGACCCAGTACTTC. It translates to CASSPRLAGSPKETQYF.

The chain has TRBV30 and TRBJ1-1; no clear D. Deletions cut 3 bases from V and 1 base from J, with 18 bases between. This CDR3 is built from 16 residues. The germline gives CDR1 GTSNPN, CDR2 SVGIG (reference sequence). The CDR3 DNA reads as TGTGCCTGGAGGGGAATTGCGGGGTCGACGAACACTGAAGCTTTCTTT. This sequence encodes CAWRGIAGSTNTEAFF.

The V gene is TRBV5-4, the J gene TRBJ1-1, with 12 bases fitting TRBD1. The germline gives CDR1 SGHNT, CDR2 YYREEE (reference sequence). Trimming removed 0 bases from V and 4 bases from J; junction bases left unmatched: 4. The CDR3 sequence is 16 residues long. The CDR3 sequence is CASSLGDRGRGTEAFF. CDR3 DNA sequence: TGTGCCAGCAGCTTGGGGGACAGGGGGCGAGGCACTGAAGCTTTCTTT. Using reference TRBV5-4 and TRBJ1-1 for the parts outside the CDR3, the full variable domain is ETGVTQSPTHLIKTRGQQVTLRCSSQSGHNTVSWYQQALGQGPQFIFQYYREEENGRGNFPPRFSGLQFPNYSSELNVNALELDDSALYLCASSLGDRGRGTEAFFGQGTRLTVV.

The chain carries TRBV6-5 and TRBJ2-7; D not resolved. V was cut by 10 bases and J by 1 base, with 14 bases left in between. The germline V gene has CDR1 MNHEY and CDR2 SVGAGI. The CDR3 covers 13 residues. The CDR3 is CATRRQGSYEQYF. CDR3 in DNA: TGTGCCACCCGGCGGCAAGGATCCTACGAGCAGTACTTC.

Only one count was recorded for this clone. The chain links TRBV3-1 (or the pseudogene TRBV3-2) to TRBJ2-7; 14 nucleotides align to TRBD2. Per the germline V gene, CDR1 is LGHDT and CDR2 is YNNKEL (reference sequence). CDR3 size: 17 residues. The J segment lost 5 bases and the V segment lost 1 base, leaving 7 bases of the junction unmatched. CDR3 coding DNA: TGTGCCAGCAGCCAAGGGACTAGCGGGAGGACGTATGACGAGCAGTACTTC. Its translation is CASSQGTSGRTYDEQYF.

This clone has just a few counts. CDR3 sequence: CASSPKRDSFEAFF. CDR3 in DNA: TGTGCCAGCAGCCCCAAACGCGACAGCTTCGAAGCTTTCTTT. The chain employs TRBV5-4 and TRBJ1-1, with TRBD1 as a possible D gene (5 bases). CDR1 is SGHNT, CDR2 YYREEE, per germline (reference sequence). The V gene lost 4 bases and the J gene lost 8 bases, with 18 bases spanning the gap. This CDR3 has 14 amino acids.

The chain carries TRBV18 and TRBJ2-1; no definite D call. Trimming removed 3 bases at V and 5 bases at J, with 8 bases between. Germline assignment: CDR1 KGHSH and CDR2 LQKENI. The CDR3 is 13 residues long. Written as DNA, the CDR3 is TGTGCCAGCTCACCTGGCATTAACAATGAGCAGTTCTTC. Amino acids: CASSPGINNEQFF.

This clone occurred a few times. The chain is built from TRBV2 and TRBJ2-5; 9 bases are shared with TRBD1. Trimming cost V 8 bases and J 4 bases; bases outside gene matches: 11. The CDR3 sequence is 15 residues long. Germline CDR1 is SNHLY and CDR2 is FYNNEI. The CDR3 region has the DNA TGTGCCAGCCCTTCGGACAGGGGATCGAGAGAGACCCAGTACTTC. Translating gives CASPSDRGSRETQYF.

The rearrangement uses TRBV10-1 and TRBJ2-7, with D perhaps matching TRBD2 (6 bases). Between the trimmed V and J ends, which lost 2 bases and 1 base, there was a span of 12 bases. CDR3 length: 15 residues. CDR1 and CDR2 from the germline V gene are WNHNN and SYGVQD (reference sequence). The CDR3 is CASSELAGSSYEQYF. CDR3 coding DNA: TGCGCCAGCAGTGAGCTTGCGGGGTCGTCCTACGAGCAGTACTTC.

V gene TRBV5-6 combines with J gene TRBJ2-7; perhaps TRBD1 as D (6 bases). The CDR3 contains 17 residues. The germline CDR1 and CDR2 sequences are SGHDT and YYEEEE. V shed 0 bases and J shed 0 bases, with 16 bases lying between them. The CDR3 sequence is CASSLEGVQGPSYEQYF. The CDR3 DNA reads TGTGCCAGCAGCTTGGAGGGGGTACAGGGTCCCTCCTACGAGCAGTACTTC.

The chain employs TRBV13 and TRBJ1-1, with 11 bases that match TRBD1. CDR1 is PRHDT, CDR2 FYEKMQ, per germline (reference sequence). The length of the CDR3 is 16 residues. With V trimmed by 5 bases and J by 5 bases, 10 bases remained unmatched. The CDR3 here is CASSLPHGTGGTEAFF. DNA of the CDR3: TGTGCCAGCAGCCTGCCCCACGGGACAGGGGGGACTGAAGCTTTCTTT.

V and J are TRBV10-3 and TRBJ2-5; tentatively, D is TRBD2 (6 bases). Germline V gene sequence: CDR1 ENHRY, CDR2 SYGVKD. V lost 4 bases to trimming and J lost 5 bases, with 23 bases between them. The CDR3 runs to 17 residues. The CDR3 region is CAISVSEAGLRMETQYF. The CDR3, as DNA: TGTGCCATCAGTGTCTCCGAAGCGGGCCTTAGGATGGAGACCCAGTACTTC.

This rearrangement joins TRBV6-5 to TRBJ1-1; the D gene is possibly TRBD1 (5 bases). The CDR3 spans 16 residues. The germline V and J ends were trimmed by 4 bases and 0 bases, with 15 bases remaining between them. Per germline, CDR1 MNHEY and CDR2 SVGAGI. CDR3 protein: CASSSRTADMNTEAFF. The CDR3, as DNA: TGTGCCAGCAGTTCACGGACCGCGGACATGAACACTGAAGCTTTCTTT.

CDR3 nucleotide sequence: TGTGCCAGCAGGCTAGCGGGGGGCCACAATGAGCAGTTCTTC. Amino acids: CASRLAGGHNEQFF. V is TRBV2 and J is TRBJ2-1; 11 bases align to TRBD2. The CDR3 is 14 residues long. Germline V gene sequence: CDR1 SNHLY, CDR2 FYNNEI. J was trimmed by 5 bases and V by 6 bases; bases with no gene match: 3.

Written as DNA, the CDR3 is TGCGCCAGCGGGGGTAGCGGGGCAGATACGCAGTATTTT. Encoded protein: CASGGSGADTQYF. V gene TRBV10-1 combines with J gene TRBJ2-3, with TRBD2 matching over 8 bases. V shed 8 bases and J 4 bases; nucleotides not matched to a gene: 5. The CDR3 loop spans 13 amino acids. The germline V gene has CDR1 WNHNN and CDR2 SYGVQD (reference sequence).

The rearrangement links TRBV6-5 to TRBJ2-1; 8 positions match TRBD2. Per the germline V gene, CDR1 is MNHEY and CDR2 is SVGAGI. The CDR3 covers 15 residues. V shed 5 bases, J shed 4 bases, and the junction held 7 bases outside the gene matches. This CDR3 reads CASSPPGGRYNEQFF. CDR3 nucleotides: TGTGCCAGCAGTCCCCCGGGCGGGAGGTACAATGAGCAGTTCTTC.

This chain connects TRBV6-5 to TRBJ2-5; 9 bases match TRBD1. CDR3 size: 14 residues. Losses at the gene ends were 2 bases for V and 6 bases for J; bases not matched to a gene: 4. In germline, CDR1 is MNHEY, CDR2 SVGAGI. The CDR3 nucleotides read TGTGCCAGCAGTTACGGACAGGGGTTTCAGACCCAGTACTTC. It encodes CASSYGQGFQTQYF.

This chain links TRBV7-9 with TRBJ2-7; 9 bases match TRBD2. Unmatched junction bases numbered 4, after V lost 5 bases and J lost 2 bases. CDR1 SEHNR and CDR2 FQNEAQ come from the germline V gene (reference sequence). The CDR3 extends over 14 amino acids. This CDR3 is CASSPSGTPYEQYF. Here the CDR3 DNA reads TGTGCCAGCAGCCCTAGCGGGACCCCCTACGAGCAGTACTTC.

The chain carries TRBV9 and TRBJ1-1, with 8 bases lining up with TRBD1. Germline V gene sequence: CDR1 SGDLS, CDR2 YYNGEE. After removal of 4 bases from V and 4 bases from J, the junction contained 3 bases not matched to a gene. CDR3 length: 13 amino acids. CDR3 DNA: TGTGCCAGCAGCCGCAGGGGGCGCACTGAAGCTTTCTTT. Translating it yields CASSRRGRTEAFF.

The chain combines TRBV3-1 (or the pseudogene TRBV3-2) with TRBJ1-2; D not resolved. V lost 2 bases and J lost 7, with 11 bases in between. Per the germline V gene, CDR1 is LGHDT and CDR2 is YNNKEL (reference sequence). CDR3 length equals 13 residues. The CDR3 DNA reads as TGTGCCAGCAGCCAAATGAGGGCTGCTGGCTACACCTTC. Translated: CASSQMRAAGYTF.

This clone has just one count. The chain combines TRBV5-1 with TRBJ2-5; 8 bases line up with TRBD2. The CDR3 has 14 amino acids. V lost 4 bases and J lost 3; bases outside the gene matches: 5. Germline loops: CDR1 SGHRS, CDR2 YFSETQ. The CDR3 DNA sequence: TGCGCCAGCAGCCCGGGAGGGGGGAAAGAGACCCAGTACTTC. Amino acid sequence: CASSPGGGKETQYF.

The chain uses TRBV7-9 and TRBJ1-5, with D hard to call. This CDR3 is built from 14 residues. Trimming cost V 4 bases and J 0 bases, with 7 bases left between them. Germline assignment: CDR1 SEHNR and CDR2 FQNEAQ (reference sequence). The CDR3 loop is CASSSGSSNQPQHF. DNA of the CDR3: TGTGCCAGCAGCTCCGGGTCTAGCAATCAGCCCCAGCATTTT.

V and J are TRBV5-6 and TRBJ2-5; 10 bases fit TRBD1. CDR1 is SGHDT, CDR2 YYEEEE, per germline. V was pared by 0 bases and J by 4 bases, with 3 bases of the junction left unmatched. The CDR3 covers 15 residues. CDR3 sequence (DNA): TGTGCCAGCAGCTTGGCCGGACAGGGGGTAGAGACCCAGTACTTC. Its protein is CASSLAGQGVETQYF.